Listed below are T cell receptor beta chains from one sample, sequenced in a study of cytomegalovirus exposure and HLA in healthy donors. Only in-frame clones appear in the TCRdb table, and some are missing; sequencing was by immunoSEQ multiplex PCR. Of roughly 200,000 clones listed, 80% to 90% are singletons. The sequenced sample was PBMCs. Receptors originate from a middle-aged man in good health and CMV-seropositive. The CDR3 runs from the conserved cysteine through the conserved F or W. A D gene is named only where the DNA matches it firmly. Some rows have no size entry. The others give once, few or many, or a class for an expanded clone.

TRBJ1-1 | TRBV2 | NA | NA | TGTGCCAGCAGACAACAGATACAGGGCCAAGCTTTCTTT | CASRQQIQGQAFF
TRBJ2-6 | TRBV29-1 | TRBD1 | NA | TGCAGCGTTTCTACCGGGACAGGGACCACTGGGGCCAACGTCCTGACTTTC | CSVSTGTGTTGANVLTF
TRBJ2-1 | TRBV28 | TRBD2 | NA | TGTGCCAGCAGCCAAGGACTAGCGGGTAATAATGAGCAGTTCTTC | CASSQGLAGNNEQFF
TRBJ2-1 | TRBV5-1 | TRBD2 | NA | TGCGCCAGCAGCCCCCCGCCCGGGACTAGCGGGAATGAGCAGTTCTTC | CASSPPPGTSGNEQFF
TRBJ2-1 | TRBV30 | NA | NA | TGTGCCTGGAGTATCGGGACACAAAGGGGTGAGCAGTTCTTC | CAWSIGTQRGEQFF
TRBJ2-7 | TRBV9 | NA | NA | TGTGCCAGCAGCGCCGGACTGTCCTACGAGCAGTACTTC | CASSAGLSYEQYF
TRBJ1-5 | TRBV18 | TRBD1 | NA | TGTGCCAGCTCGGGACAGATTAGCAATCAGCCCCAGCATTTT | CASSGQISNQPQHF
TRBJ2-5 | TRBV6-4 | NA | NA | TGTGCCAGCAGCCTATACATAGATAGCGCACCGGCAGAGACCCAGTACTTC | CASSLYIDSAPAETQYF
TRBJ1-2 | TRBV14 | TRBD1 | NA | TGTGCCAGCAGCCCCCGCCCGACAGGGATTAACTATGGCTACACCTTC | CASSPRPTGINYGYTF
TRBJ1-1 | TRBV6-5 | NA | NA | TGTGCCAGCCGCACCCATGGGGGCCACACTGAAGCTTTCTTT | CASRTHGGHTEAFF
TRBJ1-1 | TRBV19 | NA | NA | TGTGCCAGTAGTATGGGAGCCATGAACACTGAAGCTTTCTTT | CASSMGAMNTEAFF
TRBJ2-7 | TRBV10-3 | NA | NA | TGTGCCATCAGTGACCTGGCCGACGAGCAGTACTTC | CAISDLADEQYF
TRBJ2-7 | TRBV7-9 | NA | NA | TGTGCCAGCAGCTTAAAGCAGGGGCCCAACTACGAGCAGTACTTC | CASSLKQGPNYEQYF
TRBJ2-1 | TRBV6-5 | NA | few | TGTGCCAGCAGTTACTCGGAGGGCTACAATGAGCAGTTCTTC | CASSYSEGYNEQFF
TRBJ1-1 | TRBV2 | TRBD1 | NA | TGTGCCAGCAGGGGCCTACAGGGGACCGTTGAAGCTTTCTTT | CASRGLQGTVEAFF
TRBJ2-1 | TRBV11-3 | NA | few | TGTGCCAGCAGCCCCCGCGGGACGGACAACAATGAGCAGTTCTTC | CASSPRGTDNNEQFF
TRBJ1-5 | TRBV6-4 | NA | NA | TGTGCCAGCAAGTTAGACAGCCGCGGCAATCAGCCCCAGCATTTT | CASKLDSRGNQPQHF